The clone carrying this T cell receptor (beta chain) was detected once. Its specificity is not known. Repertoires were generated with immunoSEQ multiplex PCR, while TCRdb's copy carries only in-frame clones and drops some. Found here are around 45,000 clones, 95% of them singletons; the top ten hold 0.15% to 0.2%. These data belong to a study of human thymus T cells. Study-level points and caveats: Repertoires from thymus and blood appeared to show biased V and J gene usage.

Donors were healthy Finnish infants having corrective surgery for congenital heart defects. During surgery, about 0.5-1 mL peripheral blood was drawn from four of eight donors. All available leukocytes, rather than a set cell count, yielded the blood DNA. The CDR3 covers 15 residues. Germline lookup yields CDR1 ENHRY and CDR2 SYGVKD. The ends lost 6 bases at V and 5 bases at J; junction bases unmatched: 8. The chain combines TRBV10-3 with TRBJ2-2, with 8 bases that match TRBD1. This sequence originates from a girl less than two years old with a congenital heart defect but otherwise immunologically healthy. The sample comprised blood. As DNA, the CDR3 is TGTGCCATCAGCATTGGGACAGGCGGGACCGGGGAGCTGTTTTTT. Translation gives CAISIGTGGTGELFF.